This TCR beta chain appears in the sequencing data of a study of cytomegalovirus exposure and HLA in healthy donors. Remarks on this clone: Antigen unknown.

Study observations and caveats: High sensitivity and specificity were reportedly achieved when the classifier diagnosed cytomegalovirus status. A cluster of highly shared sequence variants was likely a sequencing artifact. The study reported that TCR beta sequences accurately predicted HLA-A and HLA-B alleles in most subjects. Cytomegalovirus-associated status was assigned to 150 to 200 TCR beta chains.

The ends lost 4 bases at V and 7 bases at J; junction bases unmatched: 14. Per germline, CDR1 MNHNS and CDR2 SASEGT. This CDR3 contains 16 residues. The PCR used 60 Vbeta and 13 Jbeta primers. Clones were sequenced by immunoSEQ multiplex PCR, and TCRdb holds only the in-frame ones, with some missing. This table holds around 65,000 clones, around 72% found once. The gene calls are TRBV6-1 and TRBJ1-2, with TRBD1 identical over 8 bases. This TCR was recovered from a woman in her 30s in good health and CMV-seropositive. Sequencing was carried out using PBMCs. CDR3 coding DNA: TGTGCCAGCAGTGGCTTCGGACAGGGTGTTAATTCTGGCTACACCTTC. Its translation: CASSGFGQGVNSGYTF.